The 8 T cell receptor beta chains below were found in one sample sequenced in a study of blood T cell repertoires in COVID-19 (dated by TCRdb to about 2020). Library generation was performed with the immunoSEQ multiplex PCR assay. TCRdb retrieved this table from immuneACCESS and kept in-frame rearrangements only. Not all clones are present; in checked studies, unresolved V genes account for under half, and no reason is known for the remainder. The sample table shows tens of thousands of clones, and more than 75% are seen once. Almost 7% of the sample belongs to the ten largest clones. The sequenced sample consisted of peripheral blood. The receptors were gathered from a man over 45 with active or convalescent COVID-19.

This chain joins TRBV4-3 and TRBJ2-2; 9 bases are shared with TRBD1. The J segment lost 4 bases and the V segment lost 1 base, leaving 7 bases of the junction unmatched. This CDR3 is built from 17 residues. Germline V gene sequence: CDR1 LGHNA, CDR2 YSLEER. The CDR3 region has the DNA TGCGCCAGCAGCCAAGCTGGACAGGGGAGATCCACCGGGGAGCTGTTTTTT. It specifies CASSQAGQGRSTGELFF.

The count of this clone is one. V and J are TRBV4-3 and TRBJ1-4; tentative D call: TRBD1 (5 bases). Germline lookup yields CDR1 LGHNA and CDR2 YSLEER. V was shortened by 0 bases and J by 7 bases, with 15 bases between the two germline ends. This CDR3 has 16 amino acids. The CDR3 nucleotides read TGCGCCAGCAGCCAAGACGGGGGACGAGTCGGTGAAAAACTGTTTTTT. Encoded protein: CASSQDGGRVGEKLFF.

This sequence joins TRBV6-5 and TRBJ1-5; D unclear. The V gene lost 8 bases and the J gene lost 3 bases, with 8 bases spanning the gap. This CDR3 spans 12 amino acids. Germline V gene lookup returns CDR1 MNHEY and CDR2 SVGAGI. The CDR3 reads CASGQYNQPQHF. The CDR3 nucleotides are TGTGCCAGCGGGCAGTACAATCAGCCCCAGCATTTT.

In nucleotides, the CDR3 is TGTGCCAGTAGTATTGACTTTTGGGAGACCCAGTACTTC. Translated: CASSIDFWETQYF. The rearrangement links TRBV19 to TRBJ2-5; D not resolved. The CDR3 sequence is 13 residues long. Trimming took off 3 bases at V and 5 bases at J, with 10 bases between the two ends. Germline CDR1 is LNHDA and CDR2 is SQIVND (reference sequence).

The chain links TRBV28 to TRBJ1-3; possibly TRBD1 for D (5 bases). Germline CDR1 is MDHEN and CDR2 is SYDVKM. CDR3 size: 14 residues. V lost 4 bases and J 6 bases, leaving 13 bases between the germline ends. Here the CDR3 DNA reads TGTGCCAGCAGTTGGTCTTTAGGGGAAAACACCATATATTTT. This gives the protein CASSWSLGENTIYF. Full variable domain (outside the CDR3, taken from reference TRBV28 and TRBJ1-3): DVKVTQSSRYLVKRTGEKVFLECVQDMDHENMFWYRQDPGLGLRLIYFSYDVKMKEKGDIPEGYSVSREKKERFSLILESASTNQTSMYLCASSWSLGENTIYFGEGSWLTVV.

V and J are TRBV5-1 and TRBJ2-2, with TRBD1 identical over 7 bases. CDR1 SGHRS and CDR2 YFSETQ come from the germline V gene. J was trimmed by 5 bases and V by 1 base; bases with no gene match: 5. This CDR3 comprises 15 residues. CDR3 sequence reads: CASSLQGTATGELFF. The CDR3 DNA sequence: TGCGCCAGCAGCTTGCAAGGGACAGCGACCGGGGAGCTGTTTTTT.

The CDR3 DNA follows: TGTGCCAGCAGTGAAACAGCGGGGGCGGGAAATGAGCAGTTCTTC. This translates into CASSETAGAGNEQFF. The rearrangement uses TRBV2 and TRBJ2-1, with 8 nucleotides matching TRBD2. Germline values: CDR1 SNHLY, CDR2 FYNNEI. CDR3 length: 15 amino acids. Unmatched junction bases numbered 7, after V lost 2 bases and J lost 7 bases.

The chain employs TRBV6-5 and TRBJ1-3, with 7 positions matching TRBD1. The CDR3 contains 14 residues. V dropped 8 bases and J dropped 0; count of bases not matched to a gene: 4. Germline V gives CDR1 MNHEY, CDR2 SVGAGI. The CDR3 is CASHRGGSGNTIYF. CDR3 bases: TGTGCCAGCCACAGGGGTGGCTCTGGAAACACCATATATTTT.